A single T cell receptor (beta chain) is shown here with its context. Its target antigen remains unknown. Base-call qualities are not available, and no considerably larger clone is one nucleotide away. The data originate from a study of early T cells in non-severe SARS-CoV-2 infection (dated by TCRdb to about 2021). For the wider study: TCR sequencing used bulk RNA from unsorted whole blood, so alpha and beta chains could not be paired. What the work shows at the level of the full study, not this receptor alone: Matching against VDJdb was skewed toward anti-spike CD8 responses, likely underestimated virus-specific expansions, and missed private and CD4 specificities.

Taken from cysteine to phenylalanine, the CDR3 has 13 residues. Kept here is only the CDR3 DNA, which spans 39 bases and is read in frame from base 1. CDR1 is given as DFQATT and CDR2 as SNEGSKA, both from the germline V gene (reference sequence). V is reduced by 5 bases and J by 9 bases, leaving a spacing of 14 bases between them. To prepare the library, 5' RACE was applied. This sample was sequenced with a NextSeq 500. The TCR library protocol attached unique molecular identifiers to individual cDNA molecules to correct for sequencing error and PCR bias. Sequencing covered both TCR alpha and beta chains, and within each sample the abundances of alpha and beta sequences were tightly co-correlated. Under the source paper's analysis protocol: V gene, J gene and CDR3 annotation of TCR sequences was performed with Decombinator V4. Expanded TCRs were defined as changing significantly between any two time points under a Poisson model with p below 0.0001. TCR abundances were normalised to the total number of TCRs sequenced per sample and were expressed as counts per million. TRAV1-2 paired with TRAJ12, TRAJ20 or TRAJ33 defined MAIT TCRs, while TRAV10 paired with TRAJ18 defined iNKT TCRs. VDJdb, accessed 1 November 2021, was searched for CMV, EBV and SARS-CoV-2 annotated TCRs, excluding TCRs annotated for multiple antigens. The public sequencing data were trimmed at Q25 with fastp and processed into clonotypes with MiXCR by TCRdb, which kept only in-frame beta chains. Duplicate CDR3 protein sequences are folded into a single record with the most common DNA and genes. For this entry, the V and J calls and clone size follow TCRdb and not the study's own pipeline. This sample holds 70,000 to 90,000 distinct CDR3 sequences; approximately 12% were observed only once. The biggest ten clones account for about 3% of the sample.

The study was a case-control design nested within a healthcare worker cohort in London, UK, with weekly nasopharyngeal swab PCR tests and blood sampling. Healthcare workers were enrolled in the week of the UK lockdown, from 23 to 31 March 2020, and were followed every week for up to roughly 16 weeks. The sequence is built from TRBV20-1 and TRBJ1-6; the D gene cannot be named for sure. This TCR was sampled from an adult who was a healthcare worker with PCR-confirmed SARS-CoV-2 infection or an uninfected control (not recorded which). Sequencing input: whole blood. The nucleotides read TGCAGTGCTTGGTCCGCACAAGCTTCACCCCTCCACTTT. Its coded protein is CSAWSAQASPLHF.